Listed here are 19 T cell receptor beta chains from one sample, sequenced in a study of T cell responses to AZD1222 COVID-19 vaccine. Assay: immunoSEQ multiplex PCR; the TCRdb copy retains only in-frame clones and omits some. The sample lists 90,000 to 130,000 clones; approximately 90% were seen once. The specimen was peripheral blood, collected on day 0 of MenACWY control vaccination. The receptors shown here come from an adult in good health.

This clone was recorded once. This same CDR3 is encoded by further DNA sequences in the sample. This chain joins TRBV9 and TRBJ1-1; 9 nucleotides match TRBD1. With 3 bases clipped from V and 1 base from J, the junction kept 1 base outside the gene matches. The length of the CDR3 is 14 residues. Germline CDR1 and CDR2: SGDLS and YYNGEE. Here the CDR3 reads CASSAGQGNTEAFF. The CDR3 DNA reads as TGTGCCAGCAGCGCGGGACAGGGGAACACTGAAGCTTTCTTT.

This clone was seen once. The chain links TRBV9 to TRBJ2-1, with 8 bases identical to TRBD1. Per the germline V gene, CDR1 is SGDLS and CDR2 is YYNGEE. CDR3 size: 14 residues. With 3 bases clipped from V and 9 bases from J, the junction kept 8 bases outside the gene matches. The CDR3 DNA reads as TGTGCCAGCAGCGGAGTCCAGGGGGCAGGTGAGCAGTTCTTC. Its translation is CASSGVQGAGEQFF.

The genes are TRBV6-5 and TRBJ1-6; D is undetermined. Trimming pared 5 bases from V and 7 bases from J, leaving 12 bases between. CDR3 length: 14 amino acids. Germline assignment: CDR1 MNHEY and CDR2 SVGAGI. CDR3 in amino acids: CASSLGPPNSPLHF. CDR3 DNA: TGTGCCAGCAGTCTAGGTCCCCCCAATTCACCCCTCCACTTT.

The CDR3 coding sequence is TGTGCCTGGAGCACAGGCCTTAGCAATCAGCCCCAGCATTTT. Translation: CAWSTGLSNQPQHF. The chain uses TRBV30 and TRBJ1-5; tentative D call: TRBD1 (5 bases). Germline values: CDR1 GTSNPN, CDR2 SVGIG (reference sequence). There are 14 residues in the CDR3. V was trimmed by 3 bases and J by 0 bases, leaving 9 bases between them. Drawing the rest from reference TRBV30 and TRBJ1-5, the complete variable domain is SQTIHQWPATLVQPVGSPLSLECTVEGTSNPNLYWYRQAAGRGLQLLFYSVGIGQISSEVPQNLSASRPQDRQFILSSKKLLLSDSGFYLCAWSTGLSNQPQHFGDGTRLSIL.

This rearrangement joins TRBV2 to TRBJ1-1, with D uncertain. Between the trimmed V and J ends, which lost 7 bases and 4 bases, there was a span of 10 bases. This CDR3 has 12 residues. Germline CDR1 is SNHLY and CDR2 is FYNNEI. In DNA form, the CDR3 reads TGTGCCAGCAAGGCCGTCTCCACTGAAGCTTTCTTT. It specifies CASKAVSTEAFF. The full variable domain, rest sourced from reference TRBV2 and TRBJ1-1, is EPEVTQTPSHQVTQMGQEVILRCVPISNHLYFYWYRQILGQKVEFLVSFYNNEISEKSEIFDDQFSVERPDGSNFTLKIRSTKLEDSAMYFCASKAVSTEAFFGQGTRLTVV.

The gene calls are TRBV10-2 and TRBJ1-2; the D is unclear. Trimming took off 0 bases at V and 4 bases at J, with 9 bases between the two ends. This CDR3 contains 14 residues. Germline V lookup: CDR1 WSHSY, CDR2 SAAADI. DNA for the CDR3: TGCGCCAGCAGTGAGTCGGGGTTTGGCTATGGCTACACCTTC. This codes for CASSESGFGYGYTF.

This clone was counted between two and nine times. The chain couples TRBV19 to TRBJ1-2; 8 nucleotides agree with TRBD1. Germline lookup yields CDR1 LNHDA and CDR2 SQIVND (reference sequence). J gave up 6 bases and V 2 bases, and 8 bases lay outside the gene matches. The CDR3 is 15 amino acids. The DNA for the CDR3 is TGTGCCAGTAGTATAAGGACAGGGTCGACCGATGGCTACACCTTC. Translation: CASSIRTGSTDGYTF.

The V gene is TRBV5-1, the J gene TRBJ1-2; D gene unclear. Deletions cut 0 bases from V and 0 bases from J, with 3 bases between. The germline gives CDR1 SGHRS, CDR2 YFSETQ. The CDR3 runs 13 residues. CDR3 DNA: TGCGCCAGCAGCTTGGACCCTAACTATGGCTACACCTTC. Encoded protein: CASSLDPNYGYTF.

The chain joins TRBV5-1 to TRBJ2-7; either TRBD1 or TRBD2 may fit D (5 bases each). Trimming stripped 0 bases from V and 7 bases from J, with 17 bases between. CDR1 SGHRS and CDR2 YFSETQ come from the germline V gene. The CDR3 has 15 residues. CDR3 loop: CASSLVSAGTSEQYF. CDR3 DNA sequence: TGCGCCAGCAGCTTGGTCTCTGCCGGGACCTCGGAGCAGTACTTC. The full variable domain, in which reference TRBV5-1 and TRBJ2-7 provide the parts outside the CDR3, is KAGVTQTPRYLIKTRGQQVTLSCSPISGHRSVSWYQQTPGQGLQFLFEYFSETQRNKGNFPGRFSGRQFSNSRSEMNVSTLELGDSALYLCASSLVSAGTSEQYFGPGTRLTVT.

The gene calls are TRBV5-1 and TRBJ1-2; TRBD1 aligns across 8 bases. Trimming took 3 bases from V and 0 from J; bases not matched to a gene: 7. In germline, CDR1 is SGHRS, CDR2 YFSETQ. The CDR3 extends over 16 amino acids. The CDR3 nucleotides are TGCGCCAGCAGCTACCGGTCACAGGGGGCTAACTATGGCTACACCTTC. It encodes CASSYRSQGANYGYTF.

This clone was counted once. The rearrangement uses TRBV28 and TRBJ1-5; tentatively, D is TRBD1 (5 bases). The CDR3 is made up of 15 amino acids. Germline values: CDR1 MDHEN, CDR2 SYDVKM. The germline V and J ends were trimmed by 4 bases and 4 bases, with 14 bases remaining between them. The CDR3 protein is CASSSPRRGNQPQHF. The CDR3 DNA follows: TGTGCCAGCAGTTCCCCGAGACGGGGGAATCAGCCCCAGCATTTT.

In this sample, this clone turned up a few times. The chain links TRBV27 to TRBJ1-3, with unresolved D. The germline V gene has CDR1 MNHEY and CDR2 SMNVEV (reference sequence). V lost 7 bases and J 4 bases, leaving 14 bases between the germline ends. This CDR3 has 14 residues. The CDR3 nucleotides are TGTGCCAGCACCGGAGGTTTCTCGGGAAACACCATATATTTT. Protein sequence: CASTGGFSGNTIYF.

The rearrangement joins TRBV19 to TRBJ1-5; TRBD1 aligns across 8 bases. This CDR3 has 16 amino acids. V lost 1 base and J lost 5; bases outside the gene matches: 7. Germline V gene lookup returns CDR1 LNHDA and CDR2 SQIVND (reference sequence). CDR3 coding DNA: TGTGCCAGTAGTATAGTCCAGGGGGCGAGCGATCAGCCCCAGCATTTT. Its translation: CASSIVQGASDQPQHF.

V and J are TRBV5-4 and TRBJ2-2; tentatively, D is TRBD1 (5 bases). The CDR3 runs 14 residues. Trimming stripped 0 bases from V and 5 bases from J, with 8 bases between. The V gene's germline CDR1 is SGHNT and CDR2 YYREEE (reference sequence). CDR3 nucleotide sequence: TGTGCCAGCAGCTTGGATGCAGGGACCGGGGAGCTGTTTTTT. Amino acid sequence: CASSLDAGTGELFF.

The chain joins TRBV6-5 to TRBJ2-2; D might be TRBD1 or TRBD2, each matching 5 bases. In germline, CDR1 is MNHEY, CDR2 SVGAGI. With 6 bases removed from V and 4 bases from J, the gap between germline ends came to 15 bases. The CDR3 is made up of 15 amino acids. The CDR3 here is CASRAHGATTGELFF. In DNA, the CDR3 is TGTGCCAGCAGGGCTCACGGGGCTACCACCGGGGAGCTGTTTTTT.

The rearrangement links TRBV5-4 to TRBJ2-5, with D uncertain. The CDR3 is 13 amino acids. Germline-derived CDR1 and CDR2 are SGHNT and YYREEE (reference sequence). With 1 base removed from V and 1 base from J, the gap between germline ends came to 5 bases. The CDR3 nucleotides are TGTGCCAGCAGCTTGTCGGGCCAAGAGACCCAGTACTTC. Protein product: CASSLSGQETQYF.

The chain has TRBV6-4 and TRBJ2-1, with 9 bases fitting TRBD2. The length of the CDR3 is 15 residues. CDR1 and CDR2 from the germline V gene are MRHNA and SNTAGT. V was clipped by 4 bases and J by 6 bases; unmatched bases: 7. The CDR3 reads CASSGEAGGLNEQFF. In DNA form, the CDR3 reads TGTGCCAGCAGTGGCGAAGCGGGGGGACTCAATGAGCAGTTCTTC.

The chain links TRBV9 to TRBJ2-2; D may be TRBD2 (5 bases). The CDR3 contains 16 residues. Looked up from germline, CDR1 is SGDLS and CDR2 is YYNGEE. Trimming stripped 0 bases from V and 0 bases from J, with 9 bases between. The CDR3 protein is CASSVGGLSNTGELFF. DNA of the CDR3: TGTGCCAGCAGCGTAGGAGGGCTTTCGAACACCGGGGAGCTGTTTTTT.

This clone is a singleton in its sample. The chain carries TRBV11-2 and TRBJ2-3; D is possibly TRBD1 (5 bases). This CDR3 comprises 15 residues. Trimming left V 5 bases short and J 4 bases short, with 16 bases between. Germline-derived CDR1 and CDR2 are SGHAT and FQNNGV. The CDR3 bases are TGTGCCAGCAGCGAGCAGGGTTATGCGGCAGATACGCAGTATTTT. It specifies CASSEQGYAADTQYF.